These 28 T cell receptor beta chains came from one sample sequenced in a study of cytomegalovirus exposure and HLA in healthy donors. The study ran its PCR with 60 Vbeta and 13 Jbeta primers. Data came from immunoSEQ multiplex PCR; TCRdb stores just in-frame clones and leaves some out. This sample has approximately 97,000 clones, with about four fifths found just once. Specimen: PBMCs. These receptors were collected from a man between 35 and 55 years old in good health and CMV-seropositive.

The rearrangement uses TRBV10-3 and TRBJ1-5; the D gene is possibly TRBD1 (5 bases). V lost 3 bases to trimming and J lost 6 bases, with 9 bases between them. In germline, CDR1 is ENHRY, CDR2 SYGVKD. CDR3 length: 13 residues. The CDR3 sequence: CAISEGDRQPQHF. CDR3 nucleotide sequence: TGTGCCATCAGTGAAGGGGATCGTCAGCCCCAGCATTTT.

This chain joins TRBV4-1 and TRBJ2-2; 14 nucleotides align to TRBD2. CDR1 and CDR2 from the germline V gene are MGHRA and YSYEKL. With 0 bases clipped from V and 5 bases from J, the junction kept 5 bases outside the gene matches. The CDR3 contains 18 residues. The CDR3 sequence is CASSQEGLAGAPTGELFF. In nucleotides, the CDR3 is TGCGCCAGCAGCCAAGAGGGACTAGCGGGGGCTCCAACCGGGGAGCTGTTTTTT.

A single count supports this clone. The chain joins TRBV5-8 to TRBJ2-3; 14 nucleotides align to TRBD2. Germline CDR1 reads SGHTS; CDR2 reads YDEGEE. V was pared by 4 bases and J by 6 bases, with 7 bases of the junction left unmatched. This CDR3 is 16 amino acids long. DNA for the CDR3: TGTGCCAGCAGCGGACTGACTAGCGGGGGGGCCGATACGCAGTATTTT. Translation gives CASSGLTSGGADTQYF.

Written as DNA, the CDR3 is TGTGCCAGCAGTGATGTTAGCTACGAGCAGTACTTC. Encoded protein: CASSDVSYEQYF. The V and J genes are TRBV6-1 and TRBJ2-5; D is uncertain. Near its end, the DNA agrees better with TRBJ2-7, so the J call may be wrong. Germline CDR1 MNHNS, CDR2 SASEGT. The CDR3 spans 12 residues.

The rearrangement joins TRBV9 to TRBJ2-2; 7 positions match TRBD2. Trimming took 4 bases from V and 7 from J; bases not matched to a gene: 16. CDR1 is SGDLS and CDR2 is YYNGEE in the germline V gene. The CDR3 is made up of 17 amino acids. CDR3 in amino acids: CASSPINGGGPGGELFF. The CDR3 DNA sequence: TGTGCCAGCAGCCCCATTAATGGGGGAGGGCCGGGCGGGGAGCTGTTTTTT.

On this clone itself: A read error may produce the germline difference seen at one junction end. The chain employs TRBV5-4 and TRBJ1-2; D is uncertain. Germline V lookup: CDR1 SGHNT, CDR2 YYREEE (reference sequence). This CDR3 is 9 amino acids long. CDR3 nucleotide sequence: TGTGCCAGGCGGCGTAGGCCGTACTTC. It yields the protein CARRRRPYF. Using reference TRBV5-4 and TRBJ1-2 for the parts outside the CDR3, the full variable domain is ETGVTQSPTHLIKTRGQQVTLRCSSQSGHNTVSWYQQALGQGPQFIFQYYREEENGRGNFPPRFSGLQFPNYSSELNVNALELDDSALYLCARRRRPYFGSGTRLTVV.

V is TRBV29-1 and J is TRBJ1-1; 7 bases line up with TRBD1. V lost 6 bases and J lost 5; bases outside the gene matches: 12. This CDR3 comprises 14 residues. Germline-derived CDR1 and CDR2 are SQVTM and ANQGSEA. Here the CDR3 reads CSVHYRGVGTEAFF. CDR3 coding DNA: TGCAGCGTCCATTACAGGGGAGTAGGGACTGAAGCTTTCTTT. The variable domain in full, with the rest retrieved from reference TRBV29-1 and TRBJ1-1, is SAVISQKPSRDICQRGTSLTIQCQVDSQVTMMFWYRQQPGQSLTLIATANQGSEATYESGFVIDKFPISRPNLTFSTLTVSNMSPEDSSIYLCSVHYRGVGTEAFFGQGTRLTVV.

The chain employs TRBV6-6 and TRBJ1-5; a weak D match, TRBD1 (5 bases). CDR3 length: 13 residues. Germline V lookup: CDR1 MNHNY, CDR2 SVGAGI (reference sequence). The V end was cut by 6 bases, the J end by 6 bases, with 12 bases between. CDR3 region: CASSPGGGQPQHF. The DNA for the CDR3 is TGTGCCAGCAGCCCCGGGGGGGGTCAGCCCCAGCATTTT.

The V and J genes are TRBV7-2 and TRBJ2-3, with 8 bases that match TRBD2. The V gene's germline CDR1 is SGHTA and CDR2 FQGNSA. Trimming cost V 5 bases and J 2 bases; bases outside gene matches: 15. The CDR3 sequence is 18 residues long. CDR3 protein: CASSPLWRRGVNTDTQYF. The CDR3 region has the DNA TGTGCCAGCAGCCCCCTGTGGAGGCGGGGGGTGAACACAGATACGCAGTATTTT.

The rearrangement uses TRBV2 and TRBJ1-6; 8 bases line up with TRBD1. Germline-derived CDR1 and CDR2 are SNHLY and FYNNEI. V lost 6 bases to trimming and J lost 7 bases; unmatched junction nucleotides: 8. The CDR3 is made up of 15 amino acids. CDR3 region: CASRGQDGPNSPLHF. Here the CDR3 DNA reads TGTGCCAGCAGGGGACAGGACGGGCCAAATTCACCCCTCCACTTT.

A note on this clone: The identical CDR3 is also encoded by other nucleotide sequences in the sample. This chain joins TRBV19 and TRBJ1-1; TRBD1 agrees at 8 bases. There are 14 residues in the CDR3. V lost 4 bases, J lost 0 bases, and 1 base stayed unmatched. From germline, CDR1 is LNHDA and CDR2 SQIVND (reference sequence). The CDR3 reads CASSTGQVNTEAFF. The DNA for the CDR3 is TGTGCCAGTAGTACGGGACAGGTGAACACTGAAGCTTTCTTT. Combining the CDR3 with reference TRBV19 and TRBJ1-1 gives the whole variable domain DGGITQSPKYLFRKEGQNVTLSCEQNLNHDAMYWYRQDPGQGLRLIYYSQIVNDFQKGDIAEGYSVSREKKESFPLTVTSAQKNPTAFYLCASSTGQVNTEAFFGQGTRLTVV.

The CDR3 DNA is TGTGCCAGTAGTAGGGCACGGCAAGAGACCCAGTACTTC. The encoded protein is CASSRARQETQYF. V usage is TRBV19 and J usage is TRBJ2-5; no clear D gene. The V end lost 4 bases, the J end lost 2 bases, and 8 bases lay between the germline ends. This CDR3 region has 13 residues. Germline loops: CDR1 LNHDA, CDR2 SQIVND (reference sequence).

This clone occurred once. The chain is built from TRBV5-1 and TRBJ2-3; 10 bases line up with TRBD2. This CDR3 is 15 amino acids long. Trimming cost V 3 bases and J 6 bases; bases outside gene matches: 7. Germline V gives CDR1 SGHRS, CDR2 YFSETQ. CDR3 in DNA: TGCGCCAGCAGCTCCACACTGACTAGCGGGGATACGCAGTATTTT. Amino acids: CASSSTLTSGDTQYF.

The table lists this clone with a count of one. The genes are TRBV28 and TRBJ2-7; weak D call: TRBD2 (6 bases). Trimming pared 1 base from V and 6 bases from J, leaving 13 bases between. This CDR3 contains 14 residues. The V gene's germline CDR1 is MDHEN and CDR2 SYDVKM. CDR3 region: CASSLSGVGGEQYF. The CDR3, as DNA: TGTGCCAGCAGTTTATCGGGGGTAGGAGGCGAGCAGTACTTC.

The chain has TRBV5-6 and TRBJ2-7; 9 bases map to TRBD2. Trimming took 2 bases from V and 2 from J; bases not matched to a gene: 2. CDR3 size: 14 residues. From germline, CDR1 is SGHDT and CDR2 YYEEEE. The CDR3 reads CASSFAGGTYEQYF. DNA of the CDR3: TGTGCCAGCAGCTTTGCGGGGGGGACCTACGAGCAGTACTTC. The variable domain in full, completed from reference TRBV5-6 and TRBJ2-7, reads DAGVTQSPTHLIKTRGQQVTLRCSPKSGHDTVSWYQQALGQGPQFIFQYYEEEERQRGNFPDRFSGHQFPNYSSELNVNALLLGDSALYLCASSFAGGTYEQYFGPGTRLTVT.

This clone was counted a single time. The genes are TRBV28 and TRBJ1-2; possibly TRBD1 for D (5 bases). V was trimmed by 6 bases and J by 4 bases, leaving 12 bases between them. The CDR3 runs to 13 residues. The germline V gene encodes CDR1 MDHEN and CDR2 SYDVKM. Here the CDR3 reads CASSYGHSYGYTF. CDR3 sequence (DNA): TGTGCCAGCAGCTACGGACATTCCTATGGCTACACCTTC.

For the CDR3, the DNA is TGTGCCAGCAGTCTAGAGGCTACGGGTTACAATGAGCAGTTCTTC. It codes for CASSLEATGYNEQFF. This rearrangement joins TRBV2 to TRBJ2-1; no definite D call. V lost 5 bases and J 4 bases, leaving 15 bases between the germline ends. Germline V gene data show CDR1 as SNHLY and CDR2 as FYNNEI. The CDR3 spans 15 residues. The full variable domain, its missing parts supplied by reference TRBV2 and TRBJ2-1, is EPEVTQTPSHQVTQMGQEVILRCVPISNHLYFYWYRQILGQKVEFLVSFYNNEISEKSEIFDDQFSVERPDGSNFTLKIRSTKLEDSAMYFCASSLEATGYNEQFFGPGTRLTVL.

This chain connects TRBV18 to TRBJ2-7; TRBD2 aligns across 7 bases. Germline trimming cut 2 bases from V and 0 bases from J; bases unmatched to any gene: 1. The length of the CDR3 is 14 residues. The germline gives CDR1 KGHSH, CDR2 LQKENI. CDR3 region: CASSPGGSSYEQYF. DNA for the CDR3: TGTGCCAGCTCACCAGGCGGGAGCTCCTACGAGCAGTACTTC.

This clone was found once. The chain employs TRBV7-6 and TRBJ2-2; D unresolved. CDR3 length: 14 residues. CDR1 is SGHVS and CDR2 is FNYEAQ in the germline V gene. Trimming left V 4 bases short and J 1 base short, with 7 bases between. CDR3 region: CASSSSLNTGELFF. As DNA, the CDR3 is TGTGCCAGCAGCTCCTCCTTGAACACCGGGGAGCTGTTTTTT. Together with reference TRBV7-6 and TRBJ2-2, the CDR3 gives the full variable domain: GAGVSQSPRYKVTKRGQDVALRCDPISGHVSLYWYRQALGQGPEFLTYFNYEAQQDKSGLPNDRFSAERPEGSISTLTIQRTEQRDSAMYRCASSSSLNTGELFFGEGSRLTVL.

The chain employs TRBV29-1 and TRBJ1-2, with D hard to call. Deletions cut 4 bases from V and 3 bases from J, with 12 bases between. In germline, CDR1 is SQVTM, CDR2 ANQGSEA. The CDR3 extends over 13 amino acids. CDR3 amino acids: CSVGSKQYYGYTF. The CDR3 DNA is TGCAGCGTTGGATCTAAACAGTACTATGGCTACACCTTC.

The genes are TRBV11-3 and TRBJ2-1; maybe TRBD2 (7 bases). V was clipped by 5 bases and J by 4 bases, with 15 bases between them. The CDR3 sequence is 15 residues long. Germline V gene lookup returns CDR1 SGHNT and CDR2 YENEEA. The CDR3 reads CASSPMGGPYNEQFF. The CDR3 DNA reads as TGTGCCAGCAGCCCTATGGGGGGGCCGTACAATGAGCAGTTCTTC.

The V and J genes are TRBV28 and TRBJ2-7; TRBD1 aligns across 7 bases. Germline V gene data show CDR1 as MDHEN and CDR2 as SYDVKM. CDR3 length: 16 residues. V lost 5 bases, J lost 3 bases, and 13 bases stayed unmatched. The DNA for the CDR3 is TGTGCCAGCAGTCAACCCACCCGACAGGGTAACTACGAGCAGTACTTC. It codes for CASSQPTRQGNYEQYF.

The rearrangement joins TRBV30 to TRBJ1-4; TRBD1 might be the D (6 bases). There are 14 residues in the CDR3. Germline V gene sequence: CDR1 GTSNPN, CDR2 SVGIG (reference sequence). The V end was cut by 3 bases, the J end by 6 bases, with 14 bases between. CDR3: CAWRGAFLDEKLFF. The CDR3 DNA sequence: TGTGCCTGGAGGGGGGCCTTTCTGGATGAAAAACTGTTTTTT. Based on the CDR3 plus reference TRBV30 and TRBJ1-4, the full variable domain is SQTIHQWPATLVQPVGSPLSLECTVEGTSNPNLYWYRQAAGRGLQLLFYSVGIGQISSEVPQNLSASRPQDRQFILSSKKLLLSDSGFYLCAWRGAFLDEKLFFGSGTQLSVL.

CDR3 in amino acids: CASSLEQQNTEAFF. The CDR3 region has the DNA TGCGCCAGCAGCTTGGAACAGCAGAACACTGAAGCTTTCTTT. The rearrangement uses TRBV5-1 and TRBJ1-1; D gene uncertain. The germline gives CDR1 SGHRS, CDR2 YFSETQ. The CDR3 runs to 14 residues. V was shortened by 0 bases and J by 1 base, with 7 bases between the two germline ends. The variable domain in full, with the rest retrieved from reference TRBV5-1 and TRBJ1-1, is KAGVTQTPRYLIKTRGQQVTLSCSPISGHRSVSWYQQTPGQGLQFLFEYFSETQRNKGNFPGRFSGRQFSNSRSEMNVSTLELGDSALYLCASSLEQQNTEAFFGQGTRLTVV.

The chain uses TRBV7-2 and TRBJ1-1; no definite D call. CDR3 length equals 14 residues. CDR1 is SGHTA, CDR2 FQGNSA, per germline. Trimming pared 6 bases from V and 4 bases from J, leaving 15 bases between. The CDR3 DNA is TGTGCCAGCAGACCCACCTATGGGCGCACTGAAGCTTTCTTT. It encodes CASRPTYGRTEAFF.

The chain uses TRBV6-1 and TRBJ2-7; possibly TRBD1 for D (6 bases). The ends were cut back, 8 bases at V and 5 bases at J, with 10 bases in the middle. Germline CDR1 is MNHNS and CDR2 is SASEGT. The CDR3 covers 11 residues. CDR3 DNA sequence: TGTGCCAGCGAACAGGGCAACGAGCAGTACTTC. Residues: CASEQGNEQYF.

Note on this clone: Mismatch with germline at one junction end may stem from a read error. The gene calls are TRBV19 and TRBJ2-7; D call uncertain. CDR1 LNHDA and CDR2 SQIVND come from the germline V gene (reference sequence). CDR3 length: 15 residues. The DNA of the CDR3 is TGTGCCAGTAGTATTACCCCGGGTAGCTCCTACGGGCAGTACTTC. Its translation is CASSITPGSSYGQYF. Full variable domain (outside the CDR3, taken from reference TRBV19 and TRBJ2-7): DGGITQSPKYLFRKEGQNVTLSCEQNLNHDAMYWYRQDPGQGLRLIYYSQIVNDFQKGDIAEGYSVSREKKESFPLTVTSAQKNPTAFYLCASSITPGSSYGQYFGPGTRLTVT.

The chain couples TRBV5-8 to TRBJ2-5; the D gene is possibly TRBD1 (5 bases). The assigned J gene may be wrong: the sequence end matches TRBJ2-7 better. The CDR3 totals 12 residues. From germline, CDR1 is SGHTS and CDR2 YDEGEE. The CDR3 protein is CASSLGRVEQYF. The CDR3 DNA follows: TGTGCCAGCAGCTTGGGCAGGGTCGAGCAGTACTTC.